Each of the 5 T cell receptor beta chains below was sequenced from the same sample in a study of CD8+ T cells in alopecia areata. Sequencing used cDNA as its template, made by extracting RNA and reverse transcribing it. Repertoires were generated with immunoSEQ multiplex PCR, while TCRdb's copy carries only in-frame clones and drops some. Of 150,000 to 190,000 clones in the sample, 40% to 60% were seen once. The source was CD8+ T cells sorted from blood, collected at week 0. These TCRs come from a human donor with alopecia areata.

This clone came up a few times. The chain links TRBV27 to TRBJ2-2; a possible D gene is TRBD1 (5 bases). The CDR3 length is 16 residues. V was clipped by 4 bases and J by 0 bases, with 12 bases between them. CDR1 is MNHEY, CDR2 SMNVEV, per germline (reference sequence). The chain's CDR3 is CASSSTWGPNTGELFF. CDR3 bases: TGTGCCAGCAGTTCCACGTGGGGCCCGAACACCGGGGAGCTGTTTTTT.

J is TRBJ1-6 and V is TRBV7-8, with D unclear. Germline assignment: CDR1 SGHVS and CDR2 FQNEAQ. Trimming removed 1 base at V and 10 bases at J, with 8 bases between. The CDR3 is made up of 13 amino acids. The CDR3, as DNA: TGTGCCAGCAGCTTAGAAGGTTTCTCACCCCTCCACTTT. Its translation is CASSLEGFSPLHF.

The rearrangement uses TRBV29-1 and TRBJ1-1; no firm D call. The CDR3 length is 11 residues. V was pared by 4 bases and J by 2 bases, with 5 bases between. CDR1 SQVTM and CDR2 ANQGSEA come from the germline V gene. The CDR3 DNA sequence: TGCAGCGTTGGTAGTAACACTGAAGCTTTCTTT. It translates to CSVGSNTEAFF.

The CDR3 spells CASSPSTVDYGYTF. The CDR3 DNA is TGTGCCAGCAGCCCTTCGACGGTAGACTATGGCTACACCTTC. The chain combines TRBV7-9 with TRBJ1-2, with D unresolved. Germline V gene data show CDR1 as SEHNR and CDR2 as FQNEAQ (reference sequence). The CDR3 covers 14 residues. The germline V and J ends were trimmed by 5 bases and 3 bases, with 13 bases remaining between them. Based on the CDR3 plus reference TRBV7-9 and TRBJ1-2, the full variable domain is DTGVSQNPRHKITKRGQNVTFRCDPISEHNRLYWYRQTLGQGPEFLTYFQNEAQLEKSRLLSDRFSAERPKGSFSTLEIQRTEQGDSAMYLCASSPSTVDYGYTFGSGTRLTVV.

The chain joins TRBV28 to TRBJ1-5, with 8 bases lining up with TRBD1. The junction had 8 bases not matched to a gene; V was cut back by 6 bases and J by 7 bases. From germline, CDR1 is MDHEN and CDR2 SYDVKM. The CDR3 has 14 residues. The CDR3 DNA reads as TGTGCCAGCAGCTTGACAGGGGCATCGCAGCCCCAGCATTTT. Translation: CASSLTGASQPQHF.